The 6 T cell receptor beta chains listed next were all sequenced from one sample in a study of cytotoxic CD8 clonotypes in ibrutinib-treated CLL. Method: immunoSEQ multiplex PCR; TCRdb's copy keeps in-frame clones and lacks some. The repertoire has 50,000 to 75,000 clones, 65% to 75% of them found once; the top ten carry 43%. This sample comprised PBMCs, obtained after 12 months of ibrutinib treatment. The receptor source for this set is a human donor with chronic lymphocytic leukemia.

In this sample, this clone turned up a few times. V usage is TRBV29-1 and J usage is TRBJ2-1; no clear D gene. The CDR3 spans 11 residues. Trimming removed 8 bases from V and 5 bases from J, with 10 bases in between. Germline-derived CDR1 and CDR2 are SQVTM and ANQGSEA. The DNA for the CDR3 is TGCAGCCTGAAAGAGAACAATGAGCAGTTCTTC. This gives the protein CSLKENNEQFF.

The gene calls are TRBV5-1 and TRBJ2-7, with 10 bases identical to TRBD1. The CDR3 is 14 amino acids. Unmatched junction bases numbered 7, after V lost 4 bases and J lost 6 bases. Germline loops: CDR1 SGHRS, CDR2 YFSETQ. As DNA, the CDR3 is TGCGCCAGCAGCATGGGAGGACAGGGGGGCGAGCAGTACTTC. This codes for CASSMGGQGGEQYF.

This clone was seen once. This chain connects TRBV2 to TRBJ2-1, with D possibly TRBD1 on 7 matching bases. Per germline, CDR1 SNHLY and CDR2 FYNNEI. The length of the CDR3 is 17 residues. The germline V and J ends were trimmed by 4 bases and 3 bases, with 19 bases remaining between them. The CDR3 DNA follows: TGTGCCAGCAGTGGAACAGGGGAGGCGTGGAACTACAATGAGCAGTTCTTC. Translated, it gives CASSGTGEAWNYNEQFF.

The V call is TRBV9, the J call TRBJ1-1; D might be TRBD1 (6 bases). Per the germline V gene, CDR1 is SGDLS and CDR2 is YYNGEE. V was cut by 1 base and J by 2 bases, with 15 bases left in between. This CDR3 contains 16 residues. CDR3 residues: CASSVIGPGENTEAFF. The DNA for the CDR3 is TGTGCCAGCAGCGTAATTGGCCCAGGGGAAAACACTGAAGCTTTCTTT. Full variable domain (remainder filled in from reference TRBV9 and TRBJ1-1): DSGVTQTPKHLITATGQRVTLRCSPRSGDLSVYWYQQSLDQGLQFLIQYYNGEERAKGNILERFSAQQFPDLHSELNLSSLELGDSALYFCASSVIGPGENTEAFFGQGTRLTVV.

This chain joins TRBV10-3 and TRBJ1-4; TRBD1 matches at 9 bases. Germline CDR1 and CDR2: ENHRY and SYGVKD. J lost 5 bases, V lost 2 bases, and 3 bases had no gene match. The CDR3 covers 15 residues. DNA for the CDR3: TGTGCCATCAGTGAGGGACAGGGGCAGAATGAAAAACTGTTTTTT. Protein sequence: CAISEGQGQNEKLFF.

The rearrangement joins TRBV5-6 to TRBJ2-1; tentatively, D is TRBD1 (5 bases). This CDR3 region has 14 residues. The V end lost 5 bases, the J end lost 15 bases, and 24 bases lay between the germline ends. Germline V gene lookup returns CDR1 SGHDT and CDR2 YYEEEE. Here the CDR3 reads CASSIYSQGKRTFF. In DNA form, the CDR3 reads TGTGCCAGCAGTATTTATTCCCAGGGAAAAAGGACGTTCTTC.